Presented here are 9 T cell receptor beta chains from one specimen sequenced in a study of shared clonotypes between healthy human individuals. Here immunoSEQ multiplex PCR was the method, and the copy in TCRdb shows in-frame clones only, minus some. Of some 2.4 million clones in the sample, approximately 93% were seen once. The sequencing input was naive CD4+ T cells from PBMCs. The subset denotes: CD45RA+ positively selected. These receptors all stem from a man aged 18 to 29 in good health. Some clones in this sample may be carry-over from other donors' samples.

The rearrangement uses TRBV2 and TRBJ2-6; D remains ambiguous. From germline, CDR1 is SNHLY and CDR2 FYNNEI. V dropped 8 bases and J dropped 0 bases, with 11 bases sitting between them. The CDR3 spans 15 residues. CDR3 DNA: TGTGCCAGCTTACCCCAGGCCTCTGGGGCCAACGTCCTGACTTTC. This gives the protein CASLPQASGANVLTF. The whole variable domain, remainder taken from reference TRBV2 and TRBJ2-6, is EPEVTQTPSHQVTQMGQEVILRCVPISNHLYFYWYRQILGQKVEFLVSFYNNEISEKSEIFDDQFSVERPDGSNFTLKIRSTKLEDSAMYFCASLPQASGANVLTFGAGSRLTVL.

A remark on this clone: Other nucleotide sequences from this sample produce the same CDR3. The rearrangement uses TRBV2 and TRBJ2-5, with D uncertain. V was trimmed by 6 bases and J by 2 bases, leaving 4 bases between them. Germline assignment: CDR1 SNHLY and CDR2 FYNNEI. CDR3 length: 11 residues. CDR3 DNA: TGTGCCAGCAGCGCTCAAGAGACCCAGTACTTC. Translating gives CASSAQETQYF.

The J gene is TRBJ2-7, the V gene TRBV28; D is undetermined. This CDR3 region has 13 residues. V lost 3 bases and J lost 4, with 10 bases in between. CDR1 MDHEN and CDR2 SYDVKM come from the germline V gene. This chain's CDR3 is CASSFRVSYEQYF. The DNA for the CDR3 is TGTGCCAGCAGTTTTAGGGTTAGTTACGAGCAGTACTTC. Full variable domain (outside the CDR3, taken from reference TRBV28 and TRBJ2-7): DVKVTQSSRYLVKRTGEKVFLECVQDMDHENMFWYRQDPGLGLRLIYFSYDVKMKEKGDIPEGYSVSREKKERFSLILESASTNQTSMYLCASSFRVSYEQYFGPGTRLTVT.

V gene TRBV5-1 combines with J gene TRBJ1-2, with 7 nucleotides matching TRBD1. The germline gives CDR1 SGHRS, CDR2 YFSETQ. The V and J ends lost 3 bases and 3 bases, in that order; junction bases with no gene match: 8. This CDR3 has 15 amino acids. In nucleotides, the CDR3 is TGCGCCAGCAGCTGGGACAGTACAAGCTACTATGGCTACACCTTC. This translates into CASSWDSTSYYGYTF.

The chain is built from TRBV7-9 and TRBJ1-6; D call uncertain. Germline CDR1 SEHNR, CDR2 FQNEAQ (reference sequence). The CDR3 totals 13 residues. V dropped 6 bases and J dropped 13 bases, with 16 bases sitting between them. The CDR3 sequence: CASRTYELMPLHF. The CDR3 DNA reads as TGTGCCAGCAGGACCTACGAGTTAATGCCCCTCCACTTT.

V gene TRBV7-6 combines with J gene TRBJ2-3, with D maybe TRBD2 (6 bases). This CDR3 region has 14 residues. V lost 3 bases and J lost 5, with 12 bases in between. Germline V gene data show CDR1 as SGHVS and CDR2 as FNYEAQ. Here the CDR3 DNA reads TGTGCCAGCAGCTTCGGAGGGGCTGAAGATACGCAGTATTTT. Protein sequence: CASSFGGAEDTQYF.

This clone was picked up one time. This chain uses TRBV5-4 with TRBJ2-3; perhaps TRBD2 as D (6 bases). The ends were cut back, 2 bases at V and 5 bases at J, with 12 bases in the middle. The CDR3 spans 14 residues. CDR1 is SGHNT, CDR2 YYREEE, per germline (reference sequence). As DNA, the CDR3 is TGTGCCAGCAGCTTCGACGGGAGTATAGATACGCAGTATTTT. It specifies CASSFDGSIDTQYF.

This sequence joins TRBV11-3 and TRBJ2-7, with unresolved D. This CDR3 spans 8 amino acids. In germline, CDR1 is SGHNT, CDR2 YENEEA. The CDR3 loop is CASSLFVV. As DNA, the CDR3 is TGTGCCAGCAGCTTATTCGTGGTC.

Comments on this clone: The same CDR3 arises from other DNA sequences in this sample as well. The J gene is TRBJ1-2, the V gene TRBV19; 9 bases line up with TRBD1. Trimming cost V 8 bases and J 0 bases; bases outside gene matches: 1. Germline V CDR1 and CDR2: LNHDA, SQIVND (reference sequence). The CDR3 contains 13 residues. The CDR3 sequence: CASRQGANYGYTF. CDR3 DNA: TGTGCCAGTCGACAGGGGGCTAACTATGGCTACACCTTC.